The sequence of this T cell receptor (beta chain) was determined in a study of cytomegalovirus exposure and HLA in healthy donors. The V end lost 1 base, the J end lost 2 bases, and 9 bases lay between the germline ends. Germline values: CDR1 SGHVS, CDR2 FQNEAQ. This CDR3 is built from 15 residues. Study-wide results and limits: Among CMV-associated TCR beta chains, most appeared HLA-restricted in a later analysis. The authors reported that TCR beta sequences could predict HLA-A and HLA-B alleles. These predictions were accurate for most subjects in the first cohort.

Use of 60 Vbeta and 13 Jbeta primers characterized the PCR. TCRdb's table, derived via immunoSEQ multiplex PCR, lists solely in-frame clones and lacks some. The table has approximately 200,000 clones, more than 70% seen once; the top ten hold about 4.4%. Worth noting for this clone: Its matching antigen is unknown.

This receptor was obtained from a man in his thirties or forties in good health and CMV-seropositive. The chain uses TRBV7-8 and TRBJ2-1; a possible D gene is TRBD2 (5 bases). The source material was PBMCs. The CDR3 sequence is CASSLGGITYNEQFF. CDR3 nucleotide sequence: TGTGCCAGCAGCTTAGGAGGGATTACCTACAATGAGCAGTTCTTC.